This T cell receptor (beta chain) was found in a study of blood T cell repertoires in COVID-19. Looking at the study overall: Donors in the United States, Italy and Spain gave samples during acute or convalescent COVID-19. T cells, B-cell-depleted T cells, or PBMCs provided the cDNA or gDNA that served as material.

The CDR3 contains 15 residues. The germline V gene encodes CDR1 SGDLS and CDR2 YYNGEE. V lost 0 bases to trimming and J lost 2 bases; unmatched junction nucleotides: 4. In the original processing: Reference gene primer amplification yielded estimated nucleated cell counts. TCRdb keeps only in-frame clones here, not all; method: immunoSEQ multiplex PCR. That table supplies the V and J calls and clone size; D and trimming were determined from the DNA. The sample consists of about 80,000 clones, around 90% of them appearing once. Input material: peripheral blood. This TCR was recovered from a woman older than 75 with acute or convalescent COVID-19. The V call is TRBV9, the J call TRBJ1-2; 7 bases line up with TRBD1. CDR3 sequence reads: CASSVAGQKNYGYTF. As DNA, the CDR3 is TGTGCCAGCAGCGTAGCGGGACAGAAGAACTATGGCTACACCTTC.